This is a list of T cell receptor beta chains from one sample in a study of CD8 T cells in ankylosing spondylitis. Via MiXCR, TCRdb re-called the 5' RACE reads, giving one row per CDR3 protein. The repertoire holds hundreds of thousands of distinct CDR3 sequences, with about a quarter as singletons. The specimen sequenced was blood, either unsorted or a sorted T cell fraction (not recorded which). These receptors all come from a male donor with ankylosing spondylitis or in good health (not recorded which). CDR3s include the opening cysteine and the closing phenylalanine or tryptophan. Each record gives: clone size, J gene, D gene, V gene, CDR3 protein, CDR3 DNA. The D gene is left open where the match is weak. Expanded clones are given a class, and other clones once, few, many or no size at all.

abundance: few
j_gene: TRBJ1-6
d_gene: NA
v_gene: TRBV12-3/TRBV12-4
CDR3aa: CASSYGGGQGSPLHF
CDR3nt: TGTGCCAGCAGTTATGGGGGGGGGCAGGGTTCACCCCTCCACTTT

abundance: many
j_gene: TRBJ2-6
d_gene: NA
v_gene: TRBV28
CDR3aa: CASSLRLAGANVLTF
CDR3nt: TGTGCCAGCAGCCTTAGGTTGGCTGGGGCCAACGTCCTGACTTTC

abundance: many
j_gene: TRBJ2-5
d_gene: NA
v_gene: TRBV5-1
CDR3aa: CASSFLQGAQETQYF
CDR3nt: TGCGCCAGCAGCTTCCTTCAGGGAGCCCAAGAGACCCAGTACTTC

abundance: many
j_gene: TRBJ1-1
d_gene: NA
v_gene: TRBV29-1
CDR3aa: CSVTYRTAMNTEAFF
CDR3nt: TGCAGCGTTACGTACCGGACAGCCATGAACACTGAAGCTTTCTTT

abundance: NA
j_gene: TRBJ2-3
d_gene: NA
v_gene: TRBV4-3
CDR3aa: CASSQGERYTDTQYF
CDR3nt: TGCGCCAGCAGCCAAGGGGAGCGGTACACAGATACGCAGTATTTT

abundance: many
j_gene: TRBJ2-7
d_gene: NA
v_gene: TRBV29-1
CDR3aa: CSVPGTHTYEQYF
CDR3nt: TGCAGCGTCCCCGGGACTCATACCTACGAGCAGTACTTC

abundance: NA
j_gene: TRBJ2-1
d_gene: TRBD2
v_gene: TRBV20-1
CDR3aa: CSARDLGLAGEFF
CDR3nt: TGCAGTGCTAGAGATCTCGGGCTAGCGGGAGAGTTCTTC

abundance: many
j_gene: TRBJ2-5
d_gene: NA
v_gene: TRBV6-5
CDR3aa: CASSSRRAQQETQYF
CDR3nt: TGTGCCAGCAGTTCACGACGAGCCCAACAAGAGACCCAGTACTTC

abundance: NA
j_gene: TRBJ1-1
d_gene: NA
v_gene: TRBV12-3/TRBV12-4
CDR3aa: CASIRSVDTEAFF
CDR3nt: TGTGCCAGCATTAGAAGCGTGGACACTGAAGCTTTCTTT

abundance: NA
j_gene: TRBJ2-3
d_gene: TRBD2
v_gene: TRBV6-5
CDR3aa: CASSSPGLAGYTDTQYF
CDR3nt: TGTGCCAGCAGTTCCCCGGGACTAGCGGGGTACACAGATACGCAGTATTTT

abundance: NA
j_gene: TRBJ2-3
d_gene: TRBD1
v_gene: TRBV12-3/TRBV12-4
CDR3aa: CASILGQATDTQYF
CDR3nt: TGTGCCAGCATCTTGGGACAGGCCACAGATACGCAGTATTTT

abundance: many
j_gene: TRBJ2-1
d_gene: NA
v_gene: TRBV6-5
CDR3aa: CASSYSPQYNEQFF
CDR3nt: TGTGCCAGCAGTTACTCACCACAGTACAATGAGCAGTTCTTC

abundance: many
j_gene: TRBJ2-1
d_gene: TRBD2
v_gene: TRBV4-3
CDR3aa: CASSQALLSGSRYEQFF
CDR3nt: TGCGCCAGCAGCCAAGCCTTACTTAGCGGGAGTAGGTATGAGCAGTTCTTC

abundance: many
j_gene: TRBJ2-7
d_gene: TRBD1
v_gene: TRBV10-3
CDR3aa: CAISKDRNEQYF
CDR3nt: TGTGCCATCAGTAAGGACAGGAACGAGCAGTACTTC

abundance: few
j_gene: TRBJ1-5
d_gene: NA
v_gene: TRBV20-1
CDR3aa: CSARDLVGRISNQPQHF
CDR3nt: TGCAGTGCTAGAGATCTAGTTGGGAGAATTAGCAATCAGCCCCAGCATTTT

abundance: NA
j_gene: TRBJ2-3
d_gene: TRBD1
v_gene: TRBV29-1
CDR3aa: CSVEMFQGADTQYF
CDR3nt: TGCAGCGTTGAAATGTTCCAGGGGGCAGATACGCAGTATTTT

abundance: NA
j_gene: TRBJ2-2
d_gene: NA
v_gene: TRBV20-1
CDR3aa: CSAREGFTSTGELFF
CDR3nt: TGCAGTGCTAGAGAGGGGTTCACGTCCACCGGGGAGCTGTTTTTT

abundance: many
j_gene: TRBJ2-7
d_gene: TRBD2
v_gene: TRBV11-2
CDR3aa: CASSSAGGLREQYF
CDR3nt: TGTGCCAGCAGCTCAGCGGGAGGTCTGCGCGAGCAGTACTTC

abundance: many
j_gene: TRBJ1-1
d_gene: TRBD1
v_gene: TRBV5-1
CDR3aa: CASSRGYGTGGRTEAFF
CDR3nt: TGCGCCAGCAGCCGGGGCTACGGGACAGGGGGCAGGACTGAAGCTTTCTTT

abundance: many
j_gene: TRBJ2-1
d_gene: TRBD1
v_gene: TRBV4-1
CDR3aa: CASSQDSSAGGGQFF
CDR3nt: TGCGCCAGCAGCCAAGATAGTTCGGCAGGGGGCGGGCAGTTCTTC

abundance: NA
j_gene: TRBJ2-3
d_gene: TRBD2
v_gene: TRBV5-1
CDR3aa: CASSLSLAGVTDTQYF
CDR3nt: TGCGCCAGCAGCTTGAGCCTAGCGGGTGTGACAGATACGCAGTATTTT

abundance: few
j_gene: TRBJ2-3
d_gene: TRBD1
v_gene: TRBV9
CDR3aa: CASSSPTGADTQYF
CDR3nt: TGTGCCAGCAGCTCCCCTACAGGGGCAGATACGCAGTATTTT

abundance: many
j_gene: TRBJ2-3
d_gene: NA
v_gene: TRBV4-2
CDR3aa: CASSRSGYGQPTDTQYF
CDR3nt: TGTGCCAGCAGCCGATCCGGTTACGGACAGCCCACAGATACGCAGTATTTT

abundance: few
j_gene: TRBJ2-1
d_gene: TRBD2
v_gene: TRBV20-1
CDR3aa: CSCGRSYNEQFF
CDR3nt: TGCAGCTGCGGGAGATCCTACAATGAGCAGTTCTTC

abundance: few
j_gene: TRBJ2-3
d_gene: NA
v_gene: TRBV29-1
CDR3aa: CSVPTRYTQYF
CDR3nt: TGCAGCGTCCCTACCCGGTATACGCAGTATTTT

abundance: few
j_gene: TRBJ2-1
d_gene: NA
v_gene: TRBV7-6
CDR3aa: CASSLDGAARFF
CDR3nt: TGTGCCAGCAGCTTAGATGGGGCCGCGCGGTTCTTC

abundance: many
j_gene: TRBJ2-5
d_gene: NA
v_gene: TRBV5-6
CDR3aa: CASSLGRGTQYF
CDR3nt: TGTGCCAGCAGCTTGGGGAGGGGGACCCAGTACTTC

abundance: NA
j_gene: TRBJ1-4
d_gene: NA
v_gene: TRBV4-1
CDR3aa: CASSQDVGPVNEKLFF
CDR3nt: TGCGCCAGCAGCCAAGACGTGGGGCCAGTAAATGAAAAACTGTTTTTT

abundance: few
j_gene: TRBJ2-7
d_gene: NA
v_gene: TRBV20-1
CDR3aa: CSAENSIDRYEQYF
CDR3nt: TGCAGTGCGGAGAACTCTATCGACCGCTACGAGCAGTACTTC

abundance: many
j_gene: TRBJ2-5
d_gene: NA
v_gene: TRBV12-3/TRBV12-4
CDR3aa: CASSLRGQETQYF
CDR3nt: TGCGCCAGCAGCTTGCGTGGACAAGAGACCCAGTACTTC

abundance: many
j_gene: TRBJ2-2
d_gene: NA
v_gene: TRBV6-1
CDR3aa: CASRKPGRDTGELFF
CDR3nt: TGTGCCAGCAGAAAACCGGGGCGCGACACCGGGGAGCTGTTTTTT

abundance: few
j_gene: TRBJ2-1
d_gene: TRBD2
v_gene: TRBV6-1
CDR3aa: CASRLAGGGEQFF
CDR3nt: TGTGCCAGCAGGCTAGCGGGAGGGGGTGAGCAGTTCTTC

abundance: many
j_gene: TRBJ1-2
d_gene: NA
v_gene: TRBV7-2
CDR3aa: CASSLDGGDWVRDGYTF
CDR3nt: TGTGCCAGCAGCTTAGACGGGGGGGACTGGGTTAGGGATGGCTACACCTTC

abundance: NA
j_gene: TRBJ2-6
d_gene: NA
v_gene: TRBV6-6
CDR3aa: CASSSREVAVLTF
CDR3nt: TGTGCCAGCAGTTCGAGGGAAGTAGCCGTCCTGACTTTC

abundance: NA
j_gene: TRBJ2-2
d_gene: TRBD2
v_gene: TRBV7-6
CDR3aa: CASSLSPWRLASNTGELFF
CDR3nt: TGTGCCAGCAGCTTAAGCCCGTGGCGACTAGCGTCGAACACCGGGGAGCTGTTTTTT

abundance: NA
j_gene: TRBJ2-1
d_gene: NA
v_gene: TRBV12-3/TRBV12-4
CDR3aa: CASSFEGYNEQFF
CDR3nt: TGTGCCAGCAGTTTCGAGGGATACAATGAGCAGTTCTTC

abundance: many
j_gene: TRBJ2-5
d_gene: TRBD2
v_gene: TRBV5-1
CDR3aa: CASSFSPSGSQETQYF
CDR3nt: TGCGCCAGCAGCTTCAGTCCTAGCGGGAGCCAAGAGACCCAGTACTTC

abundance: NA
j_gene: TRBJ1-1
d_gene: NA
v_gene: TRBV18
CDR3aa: CASSIADANTEAFF
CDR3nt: TGTGCCAGCTCAATCGCAGATGCGAACACTGAAGCTTTCTTT

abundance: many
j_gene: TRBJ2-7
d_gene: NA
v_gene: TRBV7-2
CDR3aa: CASSRKSGEQYF
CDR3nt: TGTGCCAGCAGCCGGAAGTCGGGGGAGCAGTACTTC

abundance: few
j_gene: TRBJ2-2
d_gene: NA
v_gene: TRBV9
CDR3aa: CASSVDGKAGELFF
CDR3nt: TGTGCCAGCAGCGTAGACGGGAAGGCCGGGGAGCTGTTTTTT

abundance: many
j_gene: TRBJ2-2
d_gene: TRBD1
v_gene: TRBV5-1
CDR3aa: CASSWDSRSTGELFF
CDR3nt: TGCGCCAGCAGCTGGGACAGTCGGAGCACCGGGGAGCTGTTTTTT

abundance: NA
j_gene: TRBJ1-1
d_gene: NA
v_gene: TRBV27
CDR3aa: CASKKGDSFGNEAFF
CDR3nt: TGTGCCAGCAAAAAGGGAGACAGTTTCGGGAATGAAGCTTTCTTT

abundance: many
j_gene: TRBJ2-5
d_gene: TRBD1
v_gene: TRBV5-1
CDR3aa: CASSTGQGRETQYF
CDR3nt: TGCGCCAGCAGCACCGGACAGGGGAGGGAGACCCAGTACTTC

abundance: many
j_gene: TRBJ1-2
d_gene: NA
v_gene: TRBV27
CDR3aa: CASSFSGRGYTF
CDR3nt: TGTGCCAGCAGTTTTTCAGGGAGGGGCTACACCTTC

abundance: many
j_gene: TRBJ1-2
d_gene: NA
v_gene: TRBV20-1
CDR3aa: CSALTGNYGYTF
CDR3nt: TGCAGTGCTCTAACAGGAAACTATGGCTACACCTTC

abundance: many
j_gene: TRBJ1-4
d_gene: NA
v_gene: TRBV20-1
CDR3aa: CSASGGLNEKLFF
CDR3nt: TGCAGTGCTAGTGGGGGGCTGAATGAAAAACTGTTTTTT

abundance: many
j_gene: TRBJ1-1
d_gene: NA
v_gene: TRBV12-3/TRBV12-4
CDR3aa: CASSSGAGDTEAFF
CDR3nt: TGTGCCAGCAGTTCCGGGGCCGGGGACACTGAAGCTTTCTTT

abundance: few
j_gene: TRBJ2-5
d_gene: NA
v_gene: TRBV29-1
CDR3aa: CSVEKPAFYQETQYF
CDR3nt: TGCAGCGTTGAAAAGCCCGCGTTCTACCAAGAGACCCAGTACTTC

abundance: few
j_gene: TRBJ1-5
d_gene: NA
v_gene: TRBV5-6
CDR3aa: CASSYSGTVSNQPQHF
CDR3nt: TGTGCCAGCAGCTATTCCGGGACGGTTAGCAATCAGCCCCAGCATTTT

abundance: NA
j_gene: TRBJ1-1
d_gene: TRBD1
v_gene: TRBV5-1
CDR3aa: CASSLTGQNTEAFF
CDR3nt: TGCGCCAGCAGCCTGACAGGGCAGAACACTGAAGCTTTCTTT

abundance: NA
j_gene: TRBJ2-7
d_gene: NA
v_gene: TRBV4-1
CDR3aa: CASSQDQLALRDEQYF
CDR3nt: TGCGCCAGCAGCCAAGATCAGCTAGCACTACGGGACGAGCAGTACTTC